One sample yielded the 30 T cell receptor beta chains listed below, sequenced in a study of shared clonotypes between healthy human individuals. Sequencing used immunoSEQ multiplex PCR; TCRdb keeps in-frame clones, though not all of them. The repertoire holds about 2 million clones, with 85% to 95% as singletons. Sample: naive CD4+ T cells sorted from blood. The subset: CD45RA+ positively selected. These receptors came from a man aged 18 to 29 in good health.

This clone was found once. The chain combines TRBV10-3 with TRBJ2-5; D is unclear. This CDR3 is built from 13 residues. The V gene lost 2 bases and the J gene lost 4 bases, with 8 bases spanning the gap. Germline CDR1 reads ENHRY; CDR2 reads SYGVKD. The CDR3 DNA reads TGTGCCATCAGTGAGGGGATGCGAGAGACCCAGTACTTC. It yields the protein CAISEGMRETQYF.

The chain recombines TRBV11-3 with TRBJ2-1, with 12 bases that match TRBD2. The CDR3 spans 18 residues. V lost 5 bases to trimming and J lost 4 bases; unmatched junction nucleotides: 12. Germline CDR1 and CDR2: SGHNT and YENEEA. In nucleotides, the CDR3 is TGTGCCAGCAGCCCAAGAGCCCTAGCGGGGGGGCCGTACAATGAGCAGTTCTTC. Its protein product is CASSPRALAGGPYNEQFF.

The chain is built from TRBV6-1 and TRBJ2-3; 8 bases match TRBD2. Germline-derived CDR1 and CDR2 are MNHNS and SASEGT. The CDR3 runs to 15 residues. Unmatched junction bases numbered 9, after V lost 8 bases and J lost 2 bases. CDR3 sequence: CASHTSGILTDTQYF. The CDR3 DNA reads TGTGCCAGCCATACTAGCGGTATTCTCACAGATACGCAGTATTTT.

The rearrangement uses TRBV28 and TRBJ2-2, with no clear D. The germline gives CDR1 MDHEN, CDR2 SYDVKM. The CDR3 contains 14 residues. V was cut by 3 bases and J by 1 base, with 6 bases left in between. The CDR3 DNA sequence: TGTGCCAGCAGTTTCTGGCAGAACACCGGGGAGCTGTTTTTT. Amino acids: CASSFWQNTGELFF. The entire variable domain, with the rest obtained from reference TRBV28 and TRBJ2-2, is as follows: DVKVTQSSRYLVKRTGEKVFLECVQDMDHENMFWYRQDPGLGLRLIYFSYDVKMKEKGDIPEGYSVSREKKERFSLILESASTNQTSMYLCASSFWQNTGELFFGEGSRLTVL.

As to this clone: This sample includes further DNA sequences coding for the same CDR3. The rearrangement uses TRBV6-1 and TRBJ1-5; D gene unclear. Germline V gives CDR1 MNHNS, CDR2 SASEGT. This CDR3 is 14 amino acids long. The ends were cut back, 0 bases at V and 7 bases at J, with 10 bases in the middle. CDR3 sequence (DNA): TGTGCCAGCAGTGAAGCGCGGGGAGGCCAGCCCCAGCATTTT. Its translation: CASSEARGGQPQHF.

The V call is TRBV11-2, the J call TRBJ2-7, with a tentative D call TRBD2 (6 bases). This CDR3 region has 14 residues. Germline V CDR1 and CDR2: SGHAT, FQNNGV. Trimming removed 3 bases from V and 2 bases from J, with 11 bases in between. The CDR3 spells CASSLGGVAYEQYF. The CDR3 DNA reads TGTGCCAGCAGCTTGGGGGGAGTCGCCTACGAGCAGTACTTC.

This chain joins TRBV19 and TRBJ1-5; D may be TRBD1 (5 bases). V lost 1 base and J 0 bases, leaving 10 bases between the germline ends. CDR1 and CDR2 from the germline V gene are LNHDA and SQIVND (reference sequence). This CDR3 is built from 16 residues. The CDR3: CASSIVPGFSNQPQHF. CDR3 sequence (DNA): TGTGCCAGTAGTATAGTGCCAGGGTTTAGCAATCAGCCCCAGCATTTT.

The V and J genes are TRBV18 and TRBJ1-4; 9 positions match TRBD1. The V gene end was trimmed by 3 bases and the J gene end by 5 bases; junction bases not matched to a gene: 7. The CDR3 is made up of 16 amino acids. Germline CDR1 KGHSH, CDR2 LQKENI. Written as DNA, the CDR3 is TGTGCCAGCTCACCTGTGGTAGGACAGGGGAATGAAAAACTGTTTTTT. Encoded protein: CASSPVVGQGNEKLFF.

About this clone: Different DNA sequences within this sample yield the same CDR3. This chain uses TRBV6-6 with TRBJ1-2; D uncertain. Germline-derived CDR1 and CDR2 are MNHNY and SVGAGI (reference sequence). The CDR3 consists of 13 residues. V gave up 2 bases and J gave up 0 bases, with 4 bases separating them. CDR3 protein: CASSYDANYGYTF. The CDR3 DNA sequence: TGTGCCAGCAGTTACGATGCTAACTATGGCTACACCTTC.

V usage is TRBV5-6 and J usage is TRBJ2-2; TRBD2 matches 7 bases. Losses at the gene ends were 5 bases for V and 5 bases for J; bases not matched to a gene: 12. Germline assignment: CDR1 SGHDT and CDR2 YYEEEE. This CDR3 has 16 residues. CDR3 residues: CASSSPGRETTGELFF. The CDR3, as DNA: TGTGCCAGCAGTTCTCCTGGGCGGGAGACGACCGGGGAGCTGTTTTTT.

The gene calls are TRBV10-1 and TRBJ2-1, with D tentatively TRBD2 (5 bases). Looked up from germline, CDR1 is WNHNN and CDR2 is SYGVQD (reference sequence). The CDR3 runs 12 residues. Trimming took 9 bases from V and 5 from J, leaving 11 bases between them. CDR3: CAREEPNNEQFF. CDR3 DNA sequence: TGCGCCAGGGAGGAACCAAACAATGAGCAGTTCTTC.

As regards this clone: The same CDR3 also results from other DNA sequences found in this sample. The chain recombines TRBV18 with TRBJ2-3; D remains ambiguous. The CDR3 is 11 amino acids. Per germline, CDR1 KGHSH and CDR2 LQKENI. The V and J ends lost 4 bases and 1 base respectively, with 0 bases between them. CDR3 sequence: CASSRTDTQYF. CDR3 DNA: TGTGCCAGCTCACGCACAGATACGCAGTATTTT. The full variable domain, in which reference TRBV18 and TRBJ2-3 provide the parts outside the CDR3, is NAGVMQNPRHLVRRRGQEARLRCSPMKGHSHVYWYRQLPEEGLKFMVYLQKENIIDESGMPKERFSAEFPKEGPSILRIQQVVRGDSAAYFCASSRTDTQYFGPGTRLTVL.

This chain links TRBV2 with TRBJ1-4; no reliable D call. CDR1 and CDR2 (germline): SNHLY, FYNNEI. The CDR3 has 12 amino acids. V lost 4 bases and J lost 8, with 8 bases in between. DNA for the CDR3: TGTGCCAGCAGTGGTCAGCGGGAAAAACTGTTTTTT. As protein: CASSGQREKLFF.

The CDR3 region has the DNA TGCAGCGTTGCAGGGTACCGCGCCATGAACACTGAAGCTTTCTTT. Translated, it gives CSVAGYRAMNTEAFF. This chain links TRBV29-1 with TRBJ1-1, with D perhaps TRBD1 (5 bases). Trimming took off 4 bases at V and 0 bases at J, with 15 bases between the two ends. There are 15 residues in the CDR3. The germline V gene has CDR1 SQVTM and CDR2 ANQGSEA.

A note on this clone: Other nucleotide sequences in the sample specify the same CDR3. The chain carries TRBV19 and TRBJ2-7; D might be TRBD2 (5 bases). V lost 1 base and J 2 bases, leaving 9 bases between the germline ends. Germline CDR1 LNHDA, CDR2 SQIVND (reference sequence). The CDR3 consists of 14 residues. The CDR3 sequence: CASSIGAGPYEQYF. The DNA of the CDR3 is TGTGCCAGTAGTATAGGTGCGGGCCCCTACGAGCAGTACTTC.

Turning to this clone: The sample holds other DNA sequences that translate to the same CDR3. The chain combines TRBV5-1 with TRBJ2-7, with D uncertain. The germline V gene has CDR1 SGHRS and CDR2 YFSETQ. The CDR3 contains 14 residues. V was shortened by 0 bases and J by 1 base, with 8 bases between the two germline ends. This CDR3 is CASSLEAGSYEQYF. Here the CDR3 DNA reads TGCGCCAGCAGCTTGGAGGCAGGTTCCTACGAGCAGTACTTC.

CDR3 in DNA: TGTGCCAGCTCCCCAGGGCGGGGCTATGGCTACACCTTC. The encoded protein is CASSPGRGYGYTF. The chain carries TRBV5-4 and TRBJ1-2, with a possible D match to TRBD1 (5 bases). Trimming removed 7 bases at V and 4 bases at J, with 14 bases between. The CDR3 is made up of 13 amino acids. CDR1 and CDR2 (germline): SGHNT, YYREEE (reference sequence).

The V and J genes are TRBV2 and TRBJ2-4; the match to TRBD2 covers 12 bases. The CDR3 runs to 17 residues. Germline CDR1 SNHLY, CDR2 FYNNEI. V lost 10 bases and J lost 1; bases outside the gene matches: 11. The CDR3 loop is CATSRTSGATAKNIQYF. The CDR3 DNA follows: TGTGCCACCTCCCGGACTAGCGGGGCGACGGCCAAAAACATTCAGTACTTC.

V is TRBV4-1 and J is TRBJ1-1, with 10 bases matching TRBD1. Germline values: CDR1 MGHRA, CDR2 YSYEKL. This CDR3 is 18 amino acids long. The ends lost 4 bases at V and 1 base at J; junction bases unmatched: 12. CDR3 sequence (DNA): TGCGCCAGCAGCCCCCCACCCGGGACAGGGGCATCGAACACTGAAGCTTTCTTT. This codes for CASSPPPGTGASNTEAFF.

The rearrangement links TRBV5-1 to TRBJ2-1, with TRBD2 as a possible D gene (5 bases). This CDR3 has 14 amino acids. V was clipped by 9 bases and J by 6 bases, with 19 bases between them. Germline V CDR1 and CDR2: SGHRS, YFSETQ. The CDR3 sequence: CATTDSFVGNEQFF. In DNA, the CDR3 is TGCGCCACCACGGACTCATTTGTGGGCAATGAGCAGTTCTTC.

The V and J genes are TRBV14 and TRBJ1-2, with TRBD1 matching 7 bases. With 3 bases clipped from V and 7 bases from J, the junction kept 8 bases outside the gene matches. The CDR3 contains 14 residues. Germline V gene lookup returns CDR1 SGHDN and CDR2 FVKESK. The CDR3 reads CASSQTDRVRGYTF. The CDR3 DNA reads TGTGCCAGCAGCCAGACCGACAGGGTGCGTGGCTACACCTTC.

As regards this clone: Other DNA sequences of this sample code for an identical CDR3. The chain recombines TRBV10-3 with TRBJ1-6; the match to TRBD1 covers 7 bases. Germline CDR1 and CDR2: ENHRY and SYGVKD. The CDR3 covers 13 residues. J was trimmed by 7 bases and V by 6 bases; bases with no gene match: 3. CDR3 loop: CAISQTGNSPLHF. The CDR3 nucleotides are TGTGCCATCAGCCAGACAGGGAATTCACCCCTCCACTTT.

The chain has TRBV6-6 and TRBJ1-2; a weak D match, TRBD1 (5 bases). Germline V gene lookup returns CDR1 MNHNY and CDR2 SVGAGI (reference sequence). This CDR3 contains 13 residues. V shed 8 bases and J shed 8 bases, with 18 bases lying between them. CDR3 sequence (DNA): TGTGCCAGCGGACCGAGCAGGGTTCACGGCTACACCTTC. It specifies CASGPSRVHGYTF.

The chain joins TRBV6-1 to TRBJ1-2; 7 bases are a match to TRBD1. The CDR3 has 17 amino acids. Trimming cost V 1 base and J 5 bases; bases outside gene matches: 13. CDR1 MNHNS and CDR2 SASEGT come from the germline V gene. The CDR3 sequence: CASSEVGGGAFSYGYTF. The CDR3 bases are TGTGCCAGCAGTGAAGTTGGAGGGGGCGCGTTTTCGTATGGCTACACCTTC.

This clone occurred once. The chain joins TRBV10-3 to TRBJ1-1; no clear D gene. This CDR3 spans 13 amino acids. Germline V CDR1 and CDR2: ENHRY, SYGVKD. The germline V and J ends were trimmed by 4 bases and 1 base, with 7 bases remaining between them. The DNA of the CDR3 is TGTGCCATCAGTGGGGCAGAGAACACTGAAGCTTTCTTT. Amino acids: CAISGAENTEAFF.

The chain links TRBV14 to TRBJ2-7; D is ambiguous. Germline assignment: CDR1 SGHDN and CDR2 FVKESK. The V end lost 1 base, the J end lost 5 bases, and 6 bases lay between the germline ends. This CDR3 has 12 amino acids. CDR3 residues: CASSQVRNEQYF. Written as DNA, the CDR3 is TGTGCCAGCAGCCAAGTTCGAAACGAGCAGTACTTC.

Of note for this clone: This CDR3 is also generated by other DNA sequences in the sample. The chain employs TRBV6-1 and TRBJ1-2; 8 bases agree with TRBD1. Germline lookup yields CDR1 MNHNS and CDR2 SASEGT. V shed 3 bases and J 8 bases; nucleotides not matched to a gene: 5. This CDR3 is built from 13 residues. Here the CDR3 reads CASSEDRVSGYTF. In nucleotides, the CDR3 is TGTGCCAGCAGTGAGGACAGGGTCTCCGGCTACACCTTC.

V and J are TRBV5-1 and TRBJ2-5; TRBD2 aligns across 11 bases. V was clipped by 2 bases and J by 3 bases; unmatched bases: 3. The germline gives CDR1 SGHRS, CDR2 YFSETQ. CDR3 size: 15 residues. CDR3 bases: TGCGCCAGCAGCTTTACTAGCGGGAGAGAAGAGACCCAGTACTTC. It is translated as CASSFTSGREETQYF.

The rearrangement joins TRBV5-4 to TRBJ2-1, with 13 nucleotides matching TRBD2. This CDR3 contains 17 residues. Germline V gene data show CDR1 as SGHNT and CDR2 as YYREEE (reference sequence). Trimming cost V 4 bases and J 4 bases; bases outside gene matches: 8. DNA of the CDR3: TGTGCCAGCAGCCCTGCCGGACTAGCGGGGGCTTACAATGAGCAGTTCTTC. Translating it yields CASSPAGLAGAYNEQFF. Full variable domain (remainder filled in from reference TRBV5-4 and TRBJ2-1): ETGVTQSPTHLIKTRGQQVTLRCSSQSGHNTVSWYQQALGQGPQFIFQYYREEENGRGNFPPRFSGLQFPNYSSELNVNALELDDSALYLCASSPAGLAGAYNEQFFGPGTRLTVL.

This clone is a singleton in its sample. The CDR3 DNA sequence: TGTGCCAGCAGCTTAGATGGCGCGGGTGAAAAACTGTTTTTT. Amino acid sequence: CASSLDGAGEKLFF. V is TRBV7-9 and J is TRBJ1-4, with unresolved D. With 1 base removed from V and 7 bases from J, the gap between germline ends came to 10 bases. Germline CDR1 reads SEHNR; CDR2 reads FQNEAQ (reference sequence). CDR3 size: 14 residues.